Reported below is one T cell receptor (beta chain). Sequenced by immunoSEQ multiplex PCR; TCRdb stores in-frame clones only, minus some. Of under 150,000 clones listed, around 86% were seen once; the top ten hold around 9.4%. Trimming took off 4 bases at V and 4 bases at J, with 21 bases between the two ends. Germline V gives CDR1 SGHNT, CDR2 YYREEE (reference sequence). The CDR3 consists of 16 residues. The data are from a study of control samples from healthy donors and cancer patients. V is TRBV5-4 and J is TRBJ2-7; TRBD2 might be the D (7 bases). Specimen: blood. The clonotype was recovered from a man aged 35-49 years in good health. In nucleotides, the CDR3 is TGTGCCAGCAGCGTAACGGGCGGGGGCACGCTTTACGAGCAGTACTTC. Its protein is CASSVTGGGTLYEQYF.